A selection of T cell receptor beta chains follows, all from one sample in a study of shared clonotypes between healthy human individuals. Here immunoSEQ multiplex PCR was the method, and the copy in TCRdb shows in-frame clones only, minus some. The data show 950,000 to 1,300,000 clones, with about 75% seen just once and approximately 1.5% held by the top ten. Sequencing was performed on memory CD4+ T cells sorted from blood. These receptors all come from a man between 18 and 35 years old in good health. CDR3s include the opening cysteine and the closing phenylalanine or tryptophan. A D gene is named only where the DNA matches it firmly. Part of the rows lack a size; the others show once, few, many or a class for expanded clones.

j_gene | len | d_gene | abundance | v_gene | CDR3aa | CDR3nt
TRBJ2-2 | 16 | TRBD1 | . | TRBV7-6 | CASSPRTGEVTGELFF | TGTGCCAGCAGCCCCCGGACAGGGGAGGTCACCGGGGAGCTGTTTTTT
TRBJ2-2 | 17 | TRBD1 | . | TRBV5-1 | CASSPGTGLDGAGELFF | TGCGCCAGCAGCCCCGGGACAGGGTTAGACGGGGCCGGGGAGCTGTTTTTT
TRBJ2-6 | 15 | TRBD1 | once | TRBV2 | CASSVTGVGANVLTF | TGTGCCAGCAGCGTTACAGGGGTCGGGGCCAACGTCCTGACTTTC
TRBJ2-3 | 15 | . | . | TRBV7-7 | CASSPGEGGTDTQYF | TGTGCTAGCAGCCCCGGCGAGGGGGGCACAGATACGCAGTATTTT
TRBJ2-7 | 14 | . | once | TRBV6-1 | CASSDQGTSYEQYF | TGTGCCAGCAGTGACCAGGGTACCTCCTACGAGCAGTACTTC
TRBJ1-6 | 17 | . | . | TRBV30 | CAWSADNSGSYNSPLHF | TGTGCCTGGAGCGCGGACAACTCGGGCTCCTATAATTCACCCCTCCACTTT
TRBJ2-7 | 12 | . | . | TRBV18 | CASSSAISEQYF | TGTGCCAGCTCATCAGCTATAAGTGAGCAGTACTTC
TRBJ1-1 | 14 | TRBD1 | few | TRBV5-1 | CASSGGTGDTEAFF | TGCGCCAGCAGCGGCGGGACAGGGGACACTGAAGCTTTCTTT
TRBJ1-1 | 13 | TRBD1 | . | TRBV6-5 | CASSYFRDSEAFF | TGTGCCAGCAGTTACTTCCGGGACAGTGAAGCTTTCTTT
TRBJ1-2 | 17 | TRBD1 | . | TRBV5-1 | CASRPGQGMGNNYGYTF | TGCGCCAGCAGGCCGGGACAGGGAATGGGGAATAACTATGGCTACACCTTC
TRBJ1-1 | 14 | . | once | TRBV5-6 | CASSLAGGTNEAFF | TGTGCCAGCAGCTTGGCGGGGGGGACGAATGAAGCTTTCTTT
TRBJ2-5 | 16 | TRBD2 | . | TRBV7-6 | CASSSPMRGGAETQYF | TGTGCCAGCAGCTCCCCTATGCGCGGGGGGGCAGAGACCCAGTACTTC
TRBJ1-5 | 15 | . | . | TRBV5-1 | CASSLVGDSNQPQHF | TGCGCCAGCAGCTTGGTGGGGGATAGCAATCAGCCCCAGCATTTT
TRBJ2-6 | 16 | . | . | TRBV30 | CAWSVGASSGANVLTF | TGTGCCTGGAGTGTCGGCGCTAGCTCTGGGGCCAACGTCCTGACTTTC
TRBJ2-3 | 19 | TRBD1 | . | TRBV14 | CASSQLTWDRGPHASTQYF | TGTGCCAGCAGCCAACTTACGTGGGACAGGGGCCCTCACGCGAGTACGCAGTATTTT
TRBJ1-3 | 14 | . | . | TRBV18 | CASSPPAVRNTIYF | TGTGCCAGCTCACCACCGGCCGTCCGAAACACCATATATTTT
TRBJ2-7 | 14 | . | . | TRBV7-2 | CASSPMRSGREQYF | TGTGCCAGCAGCCCGATGAGAAGCGGGCGCGAGCAGTACTTC
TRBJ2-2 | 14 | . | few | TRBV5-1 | CASSLETSSGELFF | TGCGCCAGCAGCTTGGAAACTAGCAGCGGGGAGCTGTTTTTT
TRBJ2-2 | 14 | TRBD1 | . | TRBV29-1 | CSVYGQGDTGELFF | TGCAGCGTCTACGGACAGGGCGACACCGGGGAGCTGTTTTTT
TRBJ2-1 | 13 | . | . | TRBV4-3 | CASSQDRGNPQFF | TGCGCCAGCAGCCAAGATAGGGGGAACCCCCAGTTCTTC
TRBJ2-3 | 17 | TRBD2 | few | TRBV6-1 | CASSAAGLAGATDTQYF | TGTGCCAGCAGTGCCGCGGGACTAGCGGGAGCCACAGATACGCAGTATTTT
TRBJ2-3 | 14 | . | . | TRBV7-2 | CASSLAGMIDTQYF | TGTGCCAGCAGCTTAGCGGGGATGATAGATACGCAGTATTTT
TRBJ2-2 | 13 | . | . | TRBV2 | CASSSQNTGELFF | TGTGCCAGCAGCTCCCAGAACACCGGGGAGCTGTTTTTT
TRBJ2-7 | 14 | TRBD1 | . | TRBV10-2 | CASREGQGTREQYF | TGCGCCAGCAGGGAGGGACAGGGGACGAGGGAGCAGTACTTC
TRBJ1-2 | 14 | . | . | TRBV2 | CASSKDSYSDGYTF | TGTGCCAGCAGTAAGGACAGTTACTCCGATGGCTACACCTTC
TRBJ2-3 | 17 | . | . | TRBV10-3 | CAIKARPTGALTDTQYF | TGTGCCATTAAAGCTAGACCTACAGGTGCCCTCACAGATACGCAGTATTTT
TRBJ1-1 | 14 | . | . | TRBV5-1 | CASSLDSSNTEAFF | TGCGCCAGCAGCCTGGACAGTTCGAACACTGAAGCTTTCTTT
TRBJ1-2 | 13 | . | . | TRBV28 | CASTVRSSYGYTF | TGTGCCAGCACCGTACGGAGTTCCTATGGCTACACCTTC
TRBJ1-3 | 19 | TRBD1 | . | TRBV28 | CASSVGTAFPTSSGNTIYF | TGTGCCAGCAGCGTCGGGACAGCCTTTCCGACCAGCTCTGGAAACACCATATATTTT
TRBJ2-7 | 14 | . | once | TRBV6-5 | CASRVRGGIYEQYF | TGTGCCAGCCGGGTGAGGGGAGGTATCTACGAGCAGTACTTC
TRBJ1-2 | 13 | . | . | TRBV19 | CASSIGRWDGYTF | TGTGCCAGTAGTATTGGACGGTGGGATGGCTACACCTTC
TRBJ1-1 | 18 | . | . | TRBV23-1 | CASSQSVDKGALNTEAFF | TGCGCCAGCAGTCAATCGGTGGACAAGGGTGCTTTGAACACTGAAGCTTTCTTT
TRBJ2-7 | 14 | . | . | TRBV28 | CASSGTGRSYEQYF | TGTGCCAGCTCCGGTACAGGGCGATCCTACGAGCAGTACTTC
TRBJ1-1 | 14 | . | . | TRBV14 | CASSPPMGHAEAFF | TGTGCCAGCAGCCCCCCAATGGGGCACGCTGAAGCTTTCTTT
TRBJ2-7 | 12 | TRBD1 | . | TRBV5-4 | CASSPDRGEQYF | TGTGCCAGCAGCCCGGACAGGGGCGAGCAGTACTTC
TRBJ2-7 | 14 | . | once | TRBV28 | CASSPPSGPYEQYF | TGTGCCAGCAGTCCCCCTTCGGGGCCCTACGAGCAGTACTTC
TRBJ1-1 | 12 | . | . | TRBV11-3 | CASSSGNTEAFF | TGTGCCAGCAGCTCGGGGAACACTGAAGCTTTCTTT
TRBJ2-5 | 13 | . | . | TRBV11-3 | CASSLDPKGTQYF | TGTGCCAGCAGCTTAGACCCGAAGGGGACCCAGTACTTC